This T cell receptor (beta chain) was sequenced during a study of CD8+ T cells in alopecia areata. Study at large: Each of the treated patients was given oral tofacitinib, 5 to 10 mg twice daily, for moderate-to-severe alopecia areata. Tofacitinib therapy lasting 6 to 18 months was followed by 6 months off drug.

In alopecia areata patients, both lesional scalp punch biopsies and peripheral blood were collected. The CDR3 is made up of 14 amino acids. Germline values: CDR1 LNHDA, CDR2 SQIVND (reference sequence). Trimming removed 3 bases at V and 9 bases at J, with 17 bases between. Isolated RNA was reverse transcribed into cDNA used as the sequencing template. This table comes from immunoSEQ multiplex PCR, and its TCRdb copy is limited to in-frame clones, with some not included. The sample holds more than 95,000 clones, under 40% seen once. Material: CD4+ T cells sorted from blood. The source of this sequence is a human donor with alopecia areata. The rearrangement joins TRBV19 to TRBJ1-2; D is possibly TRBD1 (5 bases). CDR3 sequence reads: CASSMSWDGFRYTF. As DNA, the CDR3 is TGTGCCAGTAGTATGTCATGGGACGGATTTCGCTACACCTTC.